The source of this T cell receptor (beta chain) is a study of blood T cell repertoires in COVID-19. Study at large: Material from acute and convalescent COVID-19 was sourced from the United States, Italy and Spain.

This CDR3 region has 17 residues. Losses at the gene ends were 3 bases for V and 2 bases for J; bases not matched to a gene: 12. Germline CDR1 and CDR2: SGHTA and FQGNSA. Per the authors' pipeline: Amplification of reference gene primers provided the estimated nucleated cell counts. Sequenced by immunoSEQ multiplex PCR; TCRdb stores in-frame clones only, minus some. Clone size and the V and J calls come from that table; the DNA yielded D and trimming. This table holds tens of thousands of clones, roughly 80% found once. The clonotype was recovered from a woman older than 75 with acute or convalescent COVID-19. The sample consisted of peripheral blood. The genes are TRBV7-2 and TRBJ2-7, with 8 bases identical to TRBD2. CDR3 DNA: TGTGCCAGCAGCTTTAAAGGTGAACTAGCGGTGGCCTACGAGCAGTACTTC. Translated: CASSFKGELAVAYEQYF. The whole variable domain, filled in from reference TRBV7-2 and TRBJ2-7, reads GAGVSQSPSNKVTEKGKDVELRCDPISGHTALYWYRQSLGQGLEFLIYFQGNSAPDKSGLPSDRFSAERTGGSVSTLTIQRTQQEDSAVYLCASSFKGELAVAYEQYFGPGTRLTVT.